Described below is a single T cell receptor (beta chain) sequence and its context. This sample was taken from a study of control samples from healthy donors and cancer patients. The repertoire was sequenced with immunoSEQ multiplex PCR; TCRdb's copy has only in-frame clones and lacks some. Of 400,000 to 500,000 clones in the sample, 75% to 95% were seen once. The CDR3 covers 16 residues. Germline CDR1 reads KGHSH; CDR2 reads LQKENI. The V gene lost 5 bases and the J gene lost 1 base, with 17 bases spanning the gap. V and J are TRBV18 and TRBJ1-1; possible D gene TRBD1, 5 bases. This receptor was obtained from a man aged 35 to 55 with head and neck cancer. Sequencing was carried out using PBMCs. Here the CDR3 DNA reads TGTGCCAGCTCATCGGTGGGGGTTGGGGCGAACACTGAAGCTTTCTTT. It codes for CASSSVGVGANTEAFF.